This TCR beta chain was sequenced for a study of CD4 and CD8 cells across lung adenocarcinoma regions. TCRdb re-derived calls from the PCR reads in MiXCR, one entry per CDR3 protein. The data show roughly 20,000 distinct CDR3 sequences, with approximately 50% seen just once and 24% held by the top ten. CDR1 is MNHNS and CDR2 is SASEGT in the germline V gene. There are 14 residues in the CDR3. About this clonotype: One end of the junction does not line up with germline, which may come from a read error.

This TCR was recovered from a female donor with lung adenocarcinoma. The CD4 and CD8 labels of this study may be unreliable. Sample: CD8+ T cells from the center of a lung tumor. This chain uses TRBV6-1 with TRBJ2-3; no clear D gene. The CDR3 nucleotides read TGTGCCAGCATCTGGTCCCCAGACGCAGAGACGCAGTATTTT. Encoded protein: CASIWSPDAETQYF.